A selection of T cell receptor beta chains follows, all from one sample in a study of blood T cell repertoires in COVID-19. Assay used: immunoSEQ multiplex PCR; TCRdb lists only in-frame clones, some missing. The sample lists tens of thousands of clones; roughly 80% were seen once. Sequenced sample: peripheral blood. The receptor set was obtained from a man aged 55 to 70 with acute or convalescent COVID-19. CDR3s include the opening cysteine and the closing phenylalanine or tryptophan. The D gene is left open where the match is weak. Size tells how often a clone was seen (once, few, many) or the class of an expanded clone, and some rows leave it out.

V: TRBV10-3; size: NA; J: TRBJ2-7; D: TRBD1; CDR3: CAISSNPGQGSDEQYF; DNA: TGTGCCATCAGTTCTAACCCGGGACAGGGGAGTGACGAGCAGTACTTC
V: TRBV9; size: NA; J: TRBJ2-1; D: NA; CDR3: CASSSTAADEQFF; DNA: TGTGCCAGCAGCTCCACGGCTGCGGATGAGCAGTTCTTC
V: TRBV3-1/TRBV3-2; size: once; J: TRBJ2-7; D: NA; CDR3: CASSRGFRTASYEQYF; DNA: TGTGCCAGCAGCCGGGGTTTTCGGACAGCCTCCTACGAGCAGTACTTC
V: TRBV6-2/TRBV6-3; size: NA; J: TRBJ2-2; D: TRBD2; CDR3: CASSSTGLAGGGELFF; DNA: TGTGCCAGCAGCTCGACGGGCCTCGCGGGGGGCGGGGAGCTGTTTTTT
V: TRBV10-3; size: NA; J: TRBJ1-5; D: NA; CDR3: CAISEGQNQPQHF; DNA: TGTGCCATCAGTGAGGGACAGAATCAGCCCCAGCATTTT
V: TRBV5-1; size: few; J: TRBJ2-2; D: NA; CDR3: CASSEAVAGTGELFF; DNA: TGCGCCAGCAGCGAGGCAGTAGCTGGGACCGGGGAGCTGTTTTTT
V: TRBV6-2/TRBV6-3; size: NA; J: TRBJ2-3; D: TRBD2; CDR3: CASSRTTSGDAGTQYF; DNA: TGTGCCAGCAGTCGAACTACTAGCGGGGACGCTGGTACGCAGTATTTT
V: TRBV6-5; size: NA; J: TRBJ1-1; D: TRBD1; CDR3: CASKDRGYLGTEAFF; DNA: TGTGCCAGCAAGGACAGGGGGTACCTGGGAACTGAAGCTTTCTTT
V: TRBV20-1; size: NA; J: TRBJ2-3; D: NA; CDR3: CTGFLTDTQYF; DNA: TGTACAGGGTTTTTGACAGATACGCAGTATTTT
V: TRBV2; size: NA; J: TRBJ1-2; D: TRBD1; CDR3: CASSGTGYNYGYTF; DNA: TGTGCCAGCAGTGGGACAGGCTATAACTATGGCTACACCTTC
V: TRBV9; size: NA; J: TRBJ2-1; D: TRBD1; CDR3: CASSVEGAGGNEQFF; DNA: TGTGCCAGCAGCGTAGAAGGAGCAGGGGGCAATGAGCAGTTCTTC
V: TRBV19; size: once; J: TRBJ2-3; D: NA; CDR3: CAASLGRGPPTDTQYF; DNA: TGTGCCGCCAGCCTGGGGCGGGGGCCCCCCACAGATACGCAGTATTTT
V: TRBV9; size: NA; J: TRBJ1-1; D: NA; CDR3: CASSVGGTVGTEAFF; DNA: TGTGCCAGCAGCGTAGGCGGGACCGTTGGGACTGAAGCTTTCTTT
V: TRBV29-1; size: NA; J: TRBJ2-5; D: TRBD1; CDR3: CSVDGQLGGHQETQYF; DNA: TGCAGCGTTGACGGGCAATTAGGGGGCCACCAAGAGACCCAGTACTTC
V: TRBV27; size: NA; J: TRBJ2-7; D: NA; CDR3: CASSHKYEQYF; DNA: TGTGCCAGCAGTCACAAGTACGAGCAGTACTTC
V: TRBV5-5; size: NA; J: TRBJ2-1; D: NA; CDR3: CASSRTTFEQFF; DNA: TGTGCCAGCAGCAGGACTACATTTGAGCAGTTCTTC
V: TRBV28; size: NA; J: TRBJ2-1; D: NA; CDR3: CASSLWGENNEQFF; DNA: TGTGCCAGCAGTTTATGGGGCGAAAACAATGAGCAGTTCTTC
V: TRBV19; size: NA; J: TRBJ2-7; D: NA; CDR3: CASSIGPGEQYF; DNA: TGTGCCAGTAGTATCGGTCCAGGAGAGCAGTACTTC
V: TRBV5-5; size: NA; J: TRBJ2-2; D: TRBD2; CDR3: CASSLLAGGSTGELFF; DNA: TGTGCCAGCAGCTTACTAGCGGGAGGAAGCACCGGGGAGCTGTTTTTT
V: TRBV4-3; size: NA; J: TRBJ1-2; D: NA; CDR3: CASSQGAYGYTF; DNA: TGCGCCAGCAGCCAAGGGGCTTATGGCTACACCTTC
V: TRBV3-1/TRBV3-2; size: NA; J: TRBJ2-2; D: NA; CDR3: CASSSLAETNTGELFF; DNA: TGTGCCAGCAGTTCATTAGCGGAAACGAACACCGGGGAGCTGTTTTTT
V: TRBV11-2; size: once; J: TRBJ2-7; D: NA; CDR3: CASSLGGGYYEQYF; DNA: TGTGCCAGCAGCTTAGGAGGCGGTTATTACGAGCAGTACTTC
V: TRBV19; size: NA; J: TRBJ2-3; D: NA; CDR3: CASSAPTGRPSTDTQYF; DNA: TGTGCCAGTAGTGCCCCTACAGGGCGACCCTCCACAGATACGCAGTATTTT
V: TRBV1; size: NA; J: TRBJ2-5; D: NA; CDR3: CTSSQDTGRYLQETQYF; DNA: TGCACCAGCAGCCAAGATACCGGTCGGTACCTCCAAGAGACCCAGTACTTC
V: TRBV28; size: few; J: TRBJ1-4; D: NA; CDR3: CASLALQARRTNEKLFF; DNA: TGTGCCAGCTTGGCTCTACAGGCCCGAAGAACTAATGAAAAACTGTTTTTT
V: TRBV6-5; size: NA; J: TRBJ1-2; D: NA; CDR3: CASSRTEGGYTF; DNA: TGTGCCAGCAGTCGGACAGAAGGTGGCTACACCTTC
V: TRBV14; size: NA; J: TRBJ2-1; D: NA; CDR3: CASSQGGSVTYNEQFF; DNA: TGTGCCAGCAGCCAAGGCGGCAGTGTAACCTACAATGAGCAGTTCTTC
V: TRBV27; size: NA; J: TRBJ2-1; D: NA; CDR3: CASSLGVYNEQFF; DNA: TGTGCCAGCAGTTTAGGAGTTTACAATGAGCAGTTCTTC
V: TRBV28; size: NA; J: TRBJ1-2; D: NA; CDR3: CASSLVQGRRGYTF; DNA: TGTGCCAGCAGTTTAGTACAGGGAAGGCGGGGCTACACCTTC
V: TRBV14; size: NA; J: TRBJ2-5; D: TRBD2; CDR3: CASSHPGSGIGETQYF; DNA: TGTGCCAGCAGCCACCCAGGGAGCGGGATCGGAGAGACCCAGTACTTC
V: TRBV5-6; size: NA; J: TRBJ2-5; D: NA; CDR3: CASSLTLLAGETQYF; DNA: TGTGCCAGCAGCTTGACCTTACTTGCGGGGGAGACCCAGTACTTC
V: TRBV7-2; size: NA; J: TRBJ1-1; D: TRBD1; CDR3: CASRNRGRQGEAFF; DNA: TGTGCCAGTAGAAACAGGGGGCGCCAGGGTGAAGCTTTCTTT
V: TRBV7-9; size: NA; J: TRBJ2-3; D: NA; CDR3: CASSATRSTDTQYF; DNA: TGTGCCAGCAGCGCGACACGAAGCACAGATACGCAGTATTTT
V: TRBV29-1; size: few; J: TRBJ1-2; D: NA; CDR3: CSVDPPARQRNYGYTF; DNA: TGCAGCGTGGATCCACCGGCCCGACAAAGGAACTATGGCTACACCTTC
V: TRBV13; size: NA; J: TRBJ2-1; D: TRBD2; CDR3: CASSLEGGSLSNEQFF; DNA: TGTGCCAGCAGCTTAGAAGGCGGGAGTTTATCCAATGAGCAGTTCTTC
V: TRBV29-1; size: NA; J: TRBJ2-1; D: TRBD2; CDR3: CSVAGLAGGNEQFF; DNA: TGCAGCGTGGCGGGACTAGCGGGAGGCAATGAGCAGTTCTTC
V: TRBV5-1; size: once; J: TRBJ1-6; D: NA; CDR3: CASSMTEYNSPLHF; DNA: TGCGCCAGCAGCATGACAGAGTATAATTCACCCCTCCACTTT